This T cell receptor beta chain was observed in a study of early T cells in non-severe SARS-CoV-2 infection. Germline V lookup: CDR1 SQVTM, CDR2 ANQGSEA. Trimming took 8 bases from V and 7 from J, leaving 15 bases between them. CDR3 length: 12 amino acids. A single record per CDR3 protein comes from TCRdb applying MiXCR to the 5' RACE reads. The sample holds roughly 80,000 distinct CDR3 sequences; around 15% are singletons and the top ten take around 3.3%. The material sequenced was whole blood. The TCR was taken from an adult who was a healthcare worker with PCR-confirmed SARS-CoV-2 infection or an uninfected control (not recorded which). J is TRBJ2-1 and V is TRBV29-1; D is uncertain. The CDR3 loop reads CSPRRLANEQFF. DNA for the CDR3: TGCAGCCCGCGGCGACTCGCTAATGAGCAGTTCTTC.